This T cell receptor (beta chain) comes out of a study of T cell responses to AZD1222 COVID-19 vaccine (dated by TCRdb to the early 2020s). Regarding the complete study: AZD1222 recipients given second doses at about 4 weeks or at about 12 weeks were pooled, since spike-specific TCR depth and breadth were not found to differ between the two schedules. A total of more than 230 trial participants underwent TCR sequencing, of whom about 210 had received two doses of AZD1222 and some 25 had received two doses of the MenACWY control vaccine. Trial participants were enrolled by age into 18-55, 56-69 and 70-plus year subgroups, with roughly 160, 29 and 62 TCR-sequenced participants respectively.

The CDR3 regions of human TCRbeta chains were subjected to immunosequencing. The paper's processing steps were these. Repertoire TCRs were checked for matches against a reference library of SARS-CoV-2-specific TCRs that had been generated using the MIRA antigen-specificity platform. Breadth meant the fraction of unique TCRs that were SARS-CoV-2-associated, whereas depth meant the fraction of total T cells that were SARS-CoV-2-associated. Using the MIRA data, each spike-specific TCR was assigned both to the spike region to which the TCR was reactive and to a CD4 or CD8 class. Log10-transformed breadth and depth values were compared by one-way ANOVA with Sidak's multiple comparisons tests. TCRdb took over this immuneACCESS table, retaining in-frame rearrangements with V and J assigned. Such tables are incomplete; in checked studies, under half of the missing clones stem from an unresolved V gene, and the remainder is unexplained. Clone size and the V and J calls come from that table; the DNA yielded D and trimming. The sample yields some 140,000 clones; 85% to 95% were counted once. 1.5% to 2% of the sample comes from the top ten.

The germline ends are 7 bases apart after V is trimmed by 0 bases and J by 4 bases. Sequences SGHKS (CDR1) and YYEKEE (CDR2) are obtained from the germline V gene (reference sequence). The CDR3 numbers 13 residues from cysteine through phenylalanine. Only CDR3 DNA is held: 39 bases, read in frame from base 1. Study-level results and caveats: After two AZD1222 doses, spike-specific TCR breadth and depth were significantly higher than at day 0 and than in MenACWY recipients. Conclusions about previously exposed vaccinees are limited because only five to seven AZD1222 recipients were SARS-CoV-2 seropositive at baseline. Because no day 14 peak-response samples were available, the repertoires could be characterized only after the peak T cell response. The whole spike protein was spanned by vaccine-associated CD4 TCRs, and dominant responses were seen in regions 160-218 and 743-854. Participants were mostly white British, with more females than males. The authors suggested clonal diversity may have been underestimated. In the small 56-69-year group, the increase in depth fell short of significance, most likely because of low power. Nearly half of unique spike-specific TCRs reportedly recognized epitopes outside regions mutated in the B.1.351 and B.1.1.7 variants.

To note about this clone: No antigen is known for it. Base quality data are lacking; no much larger clone is found one base away.

The time point tag for this specimen amounts to: baseline before first vaccination. Vaccinee samples came from UK trials COV001 and COV002, including a single-blind randomized controlled phase 2/3 trial of AZD1222 (ChAdOx1 nCoV-19) in healthy adults. Trial participant PBMC samples were collected at day 0 and day 28 after the second dose for TCRbeta chain sequencing. The chain joins TRBV5-5 to TRBJ1-2; there is no confident call for the D gene. The source of this sequence is an adult in good health. Sequenced material: peripheral blood, taken on day 0 of AZD1222 vaccination. The DNA reads TGTGCCAGCAGCTTGGAGCCTTCCTATGGCTACACCTTC. The translation is CASSLEPSYGYTF. This CDR3, with the reference TRBV5-5 and TRBJ1-2 proteins standing in past its ends, gives the full variable domain DAGVTQSPTHLIKTRGQQVTLRCSPISGHKSVSWYQQVLGQGPQFIFQYYEKEERGRGNFPDRFSARQFPNYSSELNVNALLLGDSALYLCASSLEPSYGYTFGSGTRLTVV.